The 13 T cell receptor beta chains below come from one sample, sequenced in a study of early T cells in non-severe SARS-CoV-2 infection. From the 5' RACE reads, TCRdb called clonotypes with MiXCR, one entry per CDR3 protein. This sample has more than 65,000 distinct CDR3 sequences; approximately 4.6% occur once, and the top ten carry approximately 3.7%. This sample comprised whole blood, obtained at baseline. The receptors shown here come from an adult who was a healthcare worker with PCR-confirmed SARS-CoV-2 infection or an uninfected control (not recorded which). The donor label of this sample is uncertain.

This clonotype was recorded a few times. The chain couples TRBV18 to TRBJ2-3, with D possibly matching TRBD2 (5 bases). This CDR3 is 13 amino acids long. Germline V gene data show CDR1 as KGHSH and CDR2 as LQKENI. Trimming shortened V by 3 bases and J by 9 bases, and 13 bases separated the two germline ends. The CDR3 sequence is CASSPVDWRTQYF. DNA of the CDR3: TGTGCCAGCTCACCCGTGGACTGGAGGACGCAGTATTTT.

The genes are TRBV14 and TRBJ2-3; possibly TRBD2 for D (7 bases). Looked up from germline, CDR1 is SGHDN and CDR2 is FVKESK. The CDR3 covers 17 residues. V gave up 1 base and J gave up 6 bases, with 20 bases separating them. DNA of the CDR3: TGTGCCAGCAGCCAAGCGGGGGGCGCCGCCTTCAGCGATACGCAGTATTTT. It codes for CASSQAGGAAFSDTQYF.

This clonotype was counted between two and nine times. The DNA of the CDR3 is TGTGCCATCAGGGGAGCCACGGGACAGGCCGACAATGAGCAGTTCTTC. Translation: CAIRGATGQADNEQFF. The chain joins TRBV10-3 to TRBJ2-1; 8 bases align to TRBD1. The CDR3 is made up of 16 amino acids. Losses at the gene ends were 6 bases for V and 5 bases for J; bases not matched to a gene: 12. Germline CDR1 reads ENHRY; CDR2 reads SYGVKD.

This clonotype was observed a few times. V and J are TRBV5-4 and TRBJ1-2; tentative D call: TRBD1 (5 bases). Germline values: CDR1 SGHNT, CDR2 YYREEE (reference sequence). The CDR3 totals 15 residues. With 0 bases removed from V and 8 bases from J, the gap between germline ends came to 17 bases. This chain's CDR3 is CASSLEGARVRGYTF. CDR3 bases: TGTGCCAGCAGCTTGGAAGGGGCGAGGGTGCGGGGCTACACCTTC.

Ten or more counts support this clonotype. The chain carries TRBV20-1 and TRBJ2-7, with a weak D call TRBD1 (6 bases). V lost 6 bases and J 2 bases, leaving 20 bases between the germline ends. From germline, CDR1 is DFQATT and CDR2 SNEGSKA (reference sequence). The CDR3 consists of 15 residues. In DNA, the CDR3 is TGCAGTGCCCCTTCCCTCAGGGGCACCCCCTACGAGCAGTACTTC. Protein sequence: CSAPSLRGTPYEQYF.

This clonotype was observed at least ten times. The rearrangement links TRBV20-1 to TRBJ1-2, with 10 bases that match TRBD1. With V trimmed by 6 bases and J by 10 bases, 20 bases remained unmatched. The CDR3 covers 16 residues. CDR1 and CDR2 (germline): DFQATT, SNEGSKA (reference sequence). The CDR3 loop reads CSAQSGTGAPSSDYTF. The CDR3 bases are TGCAGTGCGCAATCCGGGACAGGGGCCCCCAGTTCCGACTACACCTTC.

The rearrangement joins TRBV9 to TRBJ2-7; possibly TRBD1 for D (6 bases). The CDR3 covers 14 residues. Trimming cost V 3 bases and J 0 bases, with 10 bases left between them. Germline V gene lookup returns CDR1 SGDLS and CDR2 YYNGEE. The CDR3 protein is CASSEDRYSYEQYF. The DNA for the CDR3 is TGTGCCAGCAGCGAAGACAGGTACTCCTACGAGCAGTACTTC.

This clonotype was seen a single time. Being one base from a much bigger clone, this may be a read error. This sequence joins TRBV7-2 and TRBJ1-1, with D unclear. V was shortened by 3 bases and J by 1 base, with 9 bases between the two germline ends. The V gene's germline CDR1 is SGHTA and CDR2 FQGNSA. The CDR3 length is 14 residues. CDR3 protein: CASSFYGRNTEAFF. DNA for the CDR3: TGTGCCAGCAGCTTTTACGGCAGGAACACTGAAGCTTTCTTT.

This clonotype was seen at least ten times. The chain couples TRBV19 to TRBJ1-2, with 9 bases fitting TRBD1. The CDR3 is 13 residues long. Germline CDR1 is LNHDA and CDR2 is SQIVND (reference sequence). After removal of 3 bases from V and 7 bases from J, the junction contained 3 bases not matched to a gene. The CDR3 is CASSIDRGFGYTF. For the CDR3, the DNA is TGTGCCAGTAGTATCGACAGGGGGTTTGGCTACACCTTC.

This clonotype turned up a few times. The chain joins TRBV7-2 to TRBJ2-7; D remains unclear. V was shortened by 5 bases and J by 0 bases, with 8 bases between the two germline ends. This CDR3 has 13 residues. CDR1 and CDR2 (germline): SGHTA, FQGNSA. This chain's CDR3 is CASSGHISYEQYF. The CDR3 DNA sequence: TGTGCCAGCAGCGGCCATATCTCCTACGAGCAGTACTTC.

To note about this clonotype: This sequence may be a read error, since a much larger clone differs from it by one base. The chain is built from TRBV19 and TRBJ2-7, with 8 bases lining up with TRBD2. The CDR3 is 15 residues long. V was pared by 3 bases and J by 7 bases, with 11 bases of the junction left unmatched. Germline V gene data show CDR1 as LNHDA and CDR2 as SQIVND (reference sequence). CDR3 region: CASSISAGGPNEQYF. The CDR3 DNA is TGTGCCAGTAGTATTTCCGCGGGGGGCCCCAATGAGCAGTACTTC.

This clonotype has a count of ten or more. This sequence joins TRBV19 and TRBJ1-5; unclear D gene. CDR1 and CDR2 (germline): LNHDA, SQIVND (reference sequence). Trimming removed 8 bases at V and 0 bases at J, with 5 bases between. This CDR3 is 12 amino acids long. The CDR3 sequence: CASQDSNQPQHF. The CDR3 DNA sequence: TGTGCCAGTCAAGATAGCAATCAGCCCCAGCATTTT.

This clonotype was seen at least ten times. The V gene is TRBV20-1, the J gene TRBJ1-5, with 8 bases that match TRBD1. The V segment lost 2 bases and the J segment 6 bases; nucleotides outside the gene matches: 6. Germline CDR1 and CDR2: DFQATT and SNEGSKA (reference sequence). The CDR3 has 14 amino acids. CDR3 region: CSARSGQGLQPQHF. The CDR3 DNA reads TGCAGTGCTAGATCTGGACAGGGTCTTCAGCCCCAGCATTTT.